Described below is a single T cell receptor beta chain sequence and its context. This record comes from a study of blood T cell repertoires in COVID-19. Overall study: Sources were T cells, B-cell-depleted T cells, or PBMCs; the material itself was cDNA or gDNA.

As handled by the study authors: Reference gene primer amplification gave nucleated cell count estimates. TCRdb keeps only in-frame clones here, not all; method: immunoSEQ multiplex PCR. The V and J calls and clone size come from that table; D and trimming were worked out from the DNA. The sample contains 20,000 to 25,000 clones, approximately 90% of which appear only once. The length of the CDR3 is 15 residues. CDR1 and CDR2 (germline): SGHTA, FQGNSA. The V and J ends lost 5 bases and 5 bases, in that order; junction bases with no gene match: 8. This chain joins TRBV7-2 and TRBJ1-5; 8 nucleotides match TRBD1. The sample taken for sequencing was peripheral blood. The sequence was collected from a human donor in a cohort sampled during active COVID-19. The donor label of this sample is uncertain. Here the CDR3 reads CASSLGQGRYQPQHF. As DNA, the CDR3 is TGTGCCAGCAGCCTAGGACAGGGTCGATATCAGCCCCAGCATTTT.